The next 10 T cell receptor beta chains were all read from a single sample in a study of naive and memory T cell subsets. The SP2 primer and nested alpha and beta constant region primers amplified ligated cDNA in four rounds. Each CDR3 protein is one row after TCRdb ran MiXCR on the 5' RACE reads. The sample includes approximately 49,000 distinct CDR3 sequences, roughly 4.7% of them seen just once. The library had UMIs added by 3' ligation of an oligonucleotide to TCR cDNA. These receptors originate from a female donor in good health.

This clonotype was seen repeatedly, ten times or more. The CDR3 protein is CASSLPLRQGLAGGDNEQFF. As DNA, the CDR3 is TGTGCCAGCAGTTTACCCCTCCGACAGGGACTAGCGGGAGGGGACAATGAGCAGTTCTTC. The chain recombines TRBV27 with TRBJ2-1; 16 positions match TRBD2. Germline CDR1 MNHEY, CDR2 SMNVEV (reference sequence). J was trimmed by 5 bases and V by 2 bases; bases with no gene match: 12. CDR3 length equals 20 residues.

This clonotype was seen ten or more times. The V and J genes are TRBV10-3 and TRBJ2-1; D is unclear. From germline, CDR1 is ENHRY and CDR2 SYGVKD. V shed 5 bases and J shed 7 bases, with 6 bases lying between them. This CDR3 is 11 amino acids long. The CDR3 reads CAISPRNEQFF. The CDR3 coding sequence is TGTGCCATCAGTCCGCGTAATGAGCAGTTCTTC.

For this clonotype: One base away lies a much larger clone, so this may be a sequencing read error. The chain uses TRBV5-4 and TRBJ2-2, with D unclear. The CDR3 runs 15 residues. The V and J ends lost 2 bases and 1 base respectively, with 9 bases between them. Germline assignment: CDR1 SGHNT and CDR2 YYREEE (reference sequence). The CDR3 nucleotides read TGTGCCAGCAGCTTTGTGGGCCGGAACACCGGGGAGCTGTTTTTT. It encodes CASSFVGRNTGELFF.

The chain recombines TRBV28 with TRBJ2-1; 12 positions match TRBD2. The CDR3 runs to 18 residues. Per the germline V gene, CDR1 is MDHEN and CDR2 is SYDVKM. The J segment lost 4 bases and the V segment lost 7 bases, leaving 14 bases of the junction unmatched. The chain's CDR3 is CASTLAPLTSGSYNEQFF. The CDR3 coding sequence is TGTGCCAGCACCCTCGCGCCCTTGACTAGCGGGAGTTACAATGAGCAGTTCTTC.

This clonotype was seen repeatedly, ten times or more. The gene calls are TRBV28 and TRBJ2-5, with a tentative D call TRBD2 (6 bases). From germline, CDR1 is MDHEN and CDR2 SYDVKM. The CDR3 is 16 amino acids. The V end lost 5 bases, the J end lost 8 bases, and 24 bases lay between the germline ends. The DNA for the CDR3 is TGTGCCAGCAGTCTACCAGTGACTAGGATGCAGAGCACCCAGTACTTC. It yields the protein CASSLPVTRMQSTQYF. Full variable domain (remainder filled in from reference TRBV28 and TRBJ2-5): DVKVTQSSRYLVKRTGEKVFLECVQDMDHENMFWYRQDPGLGLRLIYFSYDVKMKEKGDIPEGYSVSREKKERFSLILESASTNQTSMYLCASSLPVTRMQSTQYFGPGTRLLVL.

With respect to this clonotype: A much larger clonotype is one base distant, so this may be a read error. The conserved phenylalanine or tryptophan is not found at the CDR3 terminus, so this likely reflects a read error. This sequence joins TRBV15 and TRBJ2-7, with 7 bases identical to TRBD1. Germline CDR1 and CDR2: LNHNV and YYDKDF (reference sequence). There are 15 residues in the CDR3. The trim removed 5 bases at V and 5 bases at J, leaving 12 bases unmatched. The CDR3 region has the DNA TGTGCCACCAGCGGCGACAGGGTGAACATCGACGAGCAGTACCTC. This gives the protein CATSGDRVNIDEQYL.

This clonotype was seen ten or more times. The rearrangement links TRBV10-2 to TRBJ2-7; 7 positions agree with TRBD2. With 8 bases clipped from V and 4 bases from J, the junction kept 8 bases outside the gene matches. The germline CDR1 and CDR2 sequences are WSHSY and SAAADI. CDR3 size: 13 residues. This CDR3 is CASGRGREYEQYF. The CDR3 DNA reads TGCGCCAGCGGGAGGGGCAGGGAATACGAGCAGTACTTC.

This clonotype was seen at least ten times. This rearrangement joins TRBV6-6 to TRBJ1-2; TRBD1 is a possible D gene (5 bases). The length of the CDR3 is 15 residues. V dropped 2 bases and J dropped 6 bases, with 16 bases sitting between them. The germline V gene has CDR1 MNHNY and CDR2 SVGAGI (reference sequence). This CDR3 is CASSYSSGGFDGYTF. The CDR3 DNA follows: TGTGCCAGCAGTTACAGTTCGGGGGGTTTCGATGGCTACACCTTC.

This clonotype was counted ten times or more. The rearrangement uses TRBV6-2 or TRBV6-3 and TRBJ2-5; tentatively, D is TRBD2 (6 bases). The length of the CDR3 is 14 residues. Deletions cut 7 bases from V and 0 bases from J, with 12 bases between. Germline-derived CDR1 and CDR2 are MNHEY and SVGEGT. As DNA, the CDR3 is TGTGCCAGCATGGTCGCGGGGTACCAAGAGACCCAGTACTTC. Translating it yields CASMVAGYQETQYF.

Ten or more counts support this clonotype. The chain carries TRBV24-1 and TRBJ2-1; TRBD2 agrees at 14 bases. The germline CDR1 and CDR2 sequences are KGHDR and SFDVKD. V trimming: 4 bases; J trimming: 6 bases; junction bases outside the gene matches: 10. This CDR3 spans 18 amino acids. The CDR3 protein is CATSDPGLAGGRSNEQFF. CDR3 coding DNA: TGTGCCACCAGTGACCCCGGACTAGCGGGAGGACGGTCCAATGAGCAGTTCTTC.